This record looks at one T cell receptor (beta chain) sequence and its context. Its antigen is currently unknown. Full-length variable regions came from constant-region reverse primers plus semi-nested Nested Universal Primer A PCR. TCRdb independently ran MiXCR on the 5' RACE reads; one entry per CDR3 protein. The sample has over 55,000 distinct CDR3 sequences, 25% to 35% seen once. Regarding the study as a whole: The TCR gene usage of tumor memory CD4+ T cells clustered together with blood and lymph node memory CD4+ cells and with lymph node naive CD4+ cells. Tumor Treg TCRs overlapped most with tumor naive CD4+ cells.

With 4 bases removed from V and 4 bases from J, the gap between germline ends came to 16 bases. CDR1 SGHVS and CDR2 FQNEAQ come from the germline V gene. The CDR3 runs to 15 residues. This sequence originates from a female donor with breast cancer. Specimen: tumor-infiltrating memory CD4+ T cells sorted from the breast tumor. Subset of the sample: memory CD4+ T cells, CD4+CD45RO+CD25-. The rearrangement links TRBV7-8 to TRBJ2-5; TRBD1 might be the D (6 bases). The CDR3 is CASSSSTNRVETQYF. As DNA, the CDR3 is TGTGCCAGCAGCTCCAGTACTAACAGGGTAGAGACCCAGTACTTC.